This T cell receptor (beta chain) was found in a study of shared clonotypes between healthy human individuals. About the study: A donor's plate count was three for CD4 naive and three for CD4 memory; CD8 naive had two and CD8 memory one.

Naive CD8 cells were CD45RO-negative, positively selected for CCR7, excluding terminally differentiated effector memory CD45RA+ cells. Study-wide results and limits: Among donors, sharing of clonotypes was expected to be affected by sequencing depth. Naive subsets generally had larger estimated richness than memory subsets.

Data came from immunoSEQ multiplex PCR; TCRdb stores just in-frame clones and leaves some out. The table lists about 580,000 clones, about 98% of them singletons. Turning to this clone: What it binds is not known.

Sample: naive CD8+ T cells sorted from blood. The origin of this receptor is a man aged 30 to 39 in good health.

The CDR3 reads CASSLTPVYEQYF. CDR3 DNA sequence: TGTGCCAGCAGCTTAACGCCCGTTTACGAGCAGTACTTC. V gene TRBV7-2 combines with J gene TRBJ2-7; D unclear. The CDR3 totals 13 residues. Looked up from germline, CDR1 is SGHTA and CDR2 is FQGNSA. V was cut by 2 bases and J by 4 bases, with 9 bases left in between.